The 13 T cell receptor beta chains below come from one sample, sequenced in a study of T cell repertoires in cytomegalovirus infection. TCRdb analysed the reads with MiXCR anew, one entry per CDR3 protein. The sample has 650,000 to 850,000 distinct CDR3 sequences, roughly 28% seen once. No antigen has been identified for these receptors. The source material was cultured CD8+ T cells from PBMCs, sampled from culture after CMV antigen stimulation. The source of these receptors is a human donor in good health (CMV status not recorded). Some clones in this sample may be carry-over from other donors' samples.

The CDR3 spells CASSPYGSQETQYF. The CDR3, as DNA: TGTGCCAGCAGCCCATACGGGTCCCAAGAGACCCAGTACTTC. The chain has TRBV11-2 and TRBJ2-5; D is unclear. CDR3 length equals 14 residues. Germline CDR1 reads SGHAT; CDR2 reads FQNNGV. V lost 5 bases, J lost 1 base, and 11 bases lay in between.

CDR3 region: CASHSYLQGAGGNQPQHF. CDR3 bases: TGTGCCAGCCACTCTTACCTACAGGGGGCAGGGGGCAATCAGCCCCAGCATTTT. This sequence joins TRBV7-9 and TRBJ1-5, with TRBD1 identical over 9 bases. With V trimmed by 8 bases and J by 2 bases, 16 bases remained unmatched. The CDR3 loop spans 18 amino acids. The germline V gene has CDR1 SEHNR and CDR2 FQNEAQ (reference sequence).

The chain carries TRBV25-1 and TRBJ1-6, with 12 positions matching TRBD1. Trimming removed 6 bases from V and 0 bases from J; junction bases left unmatched: 3. This CDR3 spans 17 amino acids. Germline assignment: CDR1 MGHDK and CDR2 SYGVNS. The chain's CDR3 is CASSGTGGISYNSPLHF. CDR3 DNA: TGTGCCAGCAGCGGGACAGGGGGCATCTCCTATAATTCACCCCTCCACTTT.

V gene TRBV19 combines with J gene TRBJ1-1; D is uncertain. There are 13 residues in the CDR3. CDR1 is LNHDA, CDR2 SQIVND, per germline (reference sequence). The V gene lost 6 bases and the J gene lost 3 bases, with 11 bases spanning the gap. The CDR3 DNA sequence: TGTGCCAGTAGAGACAAAGAGGACACTGAAGCTTTCTTT. Amino acids: CASRDKEDTEAFF.

This clonotype was observed a few times. This sequence joins TRBV7-8 and TRBJ2-1; TRBD2 matches at 16 bases. J gave up 10 bases and V 1 base, and 4 bases lay outside the gene matches. This CDR3 spans 16 amino acids. Germline values: CDR1 SGHVS, CDR2 FQNEAQ. The CDR3: CASSLGWGLAGGEQFF. In DNA form, the CDR3 reads TGTGCCAGCAGCTTAGGCTGGGGACTAGCGGGGGGGGAGCAGTTCTTC.

This clonotype turned up a few times. The rearrangement joins TRBV6-2 or TRBV6-3 to TRBJ1-1, with D perhaps TRBD1 (5 bases). There are 15 residues in the CDR3. The V end lost 3 bases, the J end lost 4 bases, and 15 bases lay between the germline ends. Germline V gene sequence: CDR1 MNHEY, CDR2 SVGEGT. CDR3 DNA: TGTGCCAGCAGTTATGCGGGACCGGAGCCCACTGAAGCTTTCTTT. Its protein product is CASSYAGPEPTEAFF.

In this sample, this clonotype turned up a few times. The chain combines TRBV7-9 with TRBJ1-2; D perhaps matches TRBD1 (6 bases). Germline-derived CDR1 and CDR2 are SEHNR and FQNEAQ (reference sequence). The CDR3 sequence is 16 residues long. V shed 4 bases and J shed 4 bases, with 19 bases lying between them. The CDR3 sequence is CASSSMGATLIYGYTF. The CDR3 DNA reads TGTGCCAGCAGCTCCATGGGGGCCACCCTAATCTATGGCTACACCTTC.

As to this clonotype: A much more abundant neighbour one base away suggests this may be a read error. The chain combines TRBV10-3 with TRBJ2-7; D possibly corresponds to TRBD1 (5 bases). Trimming shortened V by 4 bases and J by 4 bases, and 17 bases separated the two germline ends. From germline, CDR1 is ENHRY and CDR2 SYGVKD. This CDR3 has 15 residues. The CDR3 DNA reads as TGTGCCATCAGTGTGAGACAGACCCATGAGTACGAGCAGTACGTC. Translation gives CAISVRQTHEYEQYV.

The sample holds a few counts of this clonotype. The genes are TRBV18 and TRBJ2-1, with a weak D call TRBD2 (5 bases). The CDR3 has 17 amino acids. CDR1 KGHSH and CDR2 LQKENI come from the germline V gene. The V gene lost 3 bases and the J gene lost 8 bases, with 23 bases spanning the gap. The DNA for the CDR3 is TGTGCCAGCTCACCCAGCCCGGGTGGACTCGCTATTGATGAGCAGTTCTTC. Translating it yields CASSPSPGGLAIDEQFF. The complete variable domain, with remaining parts taken from reference TRBV18 and TRBJ2-1, reads NAGVMQNPRHLVRRRGQEARLRCSPMKGHSHVYWYRQLPEEGLKFMVYLQKENIIDESGMPKERFSAEFPKEGPSILRIQQVVRGDSAAYFCASSPSPGGLAIDEQFFGPGTRLTVL.

V is TRBV28 and J is TRBJ1-1; D is perhaps TRBD1 (5 bases). The CDR3 has 12 amino acids. V was pared by 5 bases and J by 7 bases, with 11 bases between. Germline-derived CDR1 and CDR2 are MDHEN and SYDVKM. DNA for the CDR3: TGTGCCAGCAGTCCAGTCAGGGATGAAGCTTTCTTT. Encoded protein: CASSPVRDEAFF.

This clonotype appeared a few times. This chain links TRBV7-6 with TRBJ2-3, with D possibly being TRBD2 (7 bases). Germline V gene data show CDR1 as SGHVS and CDR2 as FNYEAQ. Trimming stripped 5 bases from V and 4 bases from J, with 16 bases between. The CDR3 contains 15 residues. The CDR3 DNA follows: TGTGCCAGCAGCCACAGAGGGGGGGGAGCAGATACGCAGTATTTT. Protein: CASSHRGGGADTQYF.

The table lists this clonotype with a few counts. The gene calls are TRBV7-2 and TRBJ1-2; tentative D call: TRBD1 (5 bases). The V end was cut by 1 base, the J end by 8 bases, with 5 bases between. The CDR3 sequence is 11 residues long. CDR1 is SGHTA and CDR2 is FQGNSA in the germline V gene. The CDR3 coding sequence is TGTGCCAGCAGCTTAGACAGGGGCTACACCTTC. Translated: CASSLDRGYTF.

Ten or more counts support this clonotype. The J gene is TRBJ2-6, the V gene TRBV7-8; 9 nucleotides align to TRBD1. The CDR3 consists of 18 residues. V was pared by 1 base and J by 0 bases, with 4 bases of the junction left unmatched. Per the germline V gene, CDR1 is SGHVS and CDR2 is FQNEAQ. CDR3 sequence reads: CASSLGGTGPSGANVLTF. The CDR3 DNA reads TGTGCCAGCAGCTTAGGAGGGACAGGGCCCTCTGGGGCCAACGTCCTGACTTTC.